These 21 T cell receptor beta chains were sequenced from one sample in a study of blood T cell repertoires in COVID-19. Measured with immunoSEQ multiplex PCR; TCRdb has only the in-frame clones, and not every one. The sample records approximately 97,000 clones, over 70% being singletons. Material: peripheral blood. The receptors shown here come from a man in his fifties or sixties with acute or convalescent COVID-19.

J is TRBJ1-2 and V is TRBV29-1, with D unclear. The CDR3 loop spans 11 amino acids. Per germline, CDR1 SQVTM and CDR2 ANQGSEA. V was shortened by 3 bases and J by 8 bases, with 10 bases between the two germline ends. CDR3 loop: CSVDVLGGYTF. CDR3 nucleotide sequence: TGCAGCGTTGATGTACTAGGAGGCTACACCTTC. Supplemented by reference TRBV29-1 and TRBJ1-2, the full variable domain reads SAVISQKPSRDICQRGTSLTIQCQVDSQVTMMFWYRQQPGQSLTLIATANQGSEATYESGFVIDKFPISRPNLTFSTLTVSNMSPEDSSIYLCSVDVLGGYTFGSGTRLTVV.

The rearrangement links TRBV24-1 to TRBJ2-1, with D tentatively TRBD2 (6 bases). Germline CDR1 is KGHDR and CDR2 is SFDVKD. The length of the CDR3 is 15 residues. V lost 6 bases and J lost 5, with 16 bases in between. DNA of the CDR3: TGTGCCACCAGTCAATTCGGGAGTGGCCACAATGAGCAGTTCTTC. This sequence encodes CATSQFGSGHNEQFF.

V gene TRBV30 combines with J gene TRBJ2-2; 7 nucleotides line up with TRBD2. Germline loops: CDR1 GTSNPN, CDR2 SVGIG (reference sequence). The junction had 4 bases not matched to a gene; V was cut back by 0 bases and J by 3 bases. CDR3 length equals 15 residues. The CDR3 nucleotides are TGTGCCTGGAGTGTACCCGGGGGGTACACCGGGGAGCTGTTTTTT. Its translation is CAWSVPGGYTGELFF. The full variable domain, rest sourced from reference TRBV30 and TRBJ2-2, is SQTIHQWPATLVQPVGSPLSLECTVEGTSNPNLYWYRQAAGRGLQLLFYSVGIGQISSEVPQNLSASRPQDRQFILSSKKLLLSDSGFYLCAWSVPGGYTGELFFGEGSRLTVL.

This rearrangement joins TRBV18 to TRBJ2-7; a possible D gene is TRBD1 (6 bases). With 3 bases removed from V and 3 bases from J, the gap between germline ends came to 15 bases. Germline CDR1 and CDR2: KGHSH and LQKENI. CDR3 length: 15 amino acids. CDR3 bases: TGTGCCAGCTCACCTCAGACAGGTGGATTCTACGAGCAGTACTTC. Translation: CASSPQTGGFYEQYF.

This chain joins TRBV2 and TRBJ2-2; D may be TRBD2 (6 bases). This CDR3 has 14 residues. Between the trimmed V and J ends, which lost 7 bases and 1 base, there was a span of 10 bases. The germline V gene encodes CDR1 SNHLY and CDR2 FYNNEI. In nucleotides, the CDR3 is TGTGCCAGCAAAGGCGGGATGAACACCGGGGAGCTGTTTTTT. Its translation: CASKGGMNTGELFF.

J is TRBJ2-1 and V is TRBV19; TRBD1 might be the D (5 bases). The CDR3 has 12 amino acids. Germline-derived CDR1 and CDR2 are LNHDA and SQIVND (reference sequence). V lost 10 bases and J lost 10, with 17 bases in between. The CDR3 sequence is CANRAGSPEQFF. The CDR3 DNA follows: TGTGCCAATCGGGCAGGGTCTCCCGAGCAGTTCTTC.

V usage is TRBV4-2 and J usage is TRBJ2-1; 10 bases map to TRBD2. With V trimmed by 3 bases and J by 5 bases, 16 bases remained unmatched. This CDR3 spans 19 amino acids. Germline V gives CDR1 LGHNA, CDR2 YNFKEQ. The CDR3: CASSQGYSGRFAAHNEQFF. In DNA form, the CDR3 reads TGTGCCAGCAGCCAGGGTTATAGCGGGAGGTTCGCTGCCCACAATGAGCAGTTCTTC.

DNA of the CDR3: TGTGCCAGCAGCTTGAGCGGGAGGGCTTTCAATGAGCAGTTCTTC. It specifies CASSLSGRAFNEQFF. The chain uses TRBV7-2 and TRBJ2-1; 10 positions match TRBD2. Trimming at V came to 3 bases and at J to 6 bases, leaving 5 bases not matched to a gene. The CDR3 has 15 residues. From germline, CDR1 is SGHTA and CDR2 FQGNSA. The whole variable domain, remainder taken from reference TRBV7-2 and TRBJ2-1, is GAGVSQSPSNKVTEKGKDVELRCDPISGHTALYWYRQSLGQGLEFLIYFQGNSAPDKSGLPSDRFSAERTGGSVSTLTIQRTQQEDSAVYLCASSLSGRAFNEQFFGPGTRLTVL.

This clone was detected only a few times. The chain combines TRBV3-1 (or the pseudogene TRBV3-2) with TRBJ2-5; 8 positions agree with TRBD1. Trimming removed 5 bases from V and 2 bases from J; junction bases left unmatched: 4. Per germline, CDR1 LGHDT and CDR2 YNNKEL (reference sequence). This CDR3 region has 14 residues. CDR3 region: CASSSRTGQETQYF. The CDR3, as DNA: TGTGCCAGCAGCTCCCGGACAGGGCAAGAGACCCAGTACTTC.

The CDR3 nucleotides read TGTGCCAGCAGCTTTCGTGCGGGAACCTACAATGAGCAGTTCTTC. This codes for CASSFRAGTYNEQFF. The J gene is TRBJ2-1, the V gene TRBV7-2; perhaps TRBD2 as D (6 bases). V was pared by 3 bases and J by 2 bases, with 11 bases between. CDR1 SGHTA and CDR2 FQGNSA come from the germline V gene. CDR3 size: 15 residues.

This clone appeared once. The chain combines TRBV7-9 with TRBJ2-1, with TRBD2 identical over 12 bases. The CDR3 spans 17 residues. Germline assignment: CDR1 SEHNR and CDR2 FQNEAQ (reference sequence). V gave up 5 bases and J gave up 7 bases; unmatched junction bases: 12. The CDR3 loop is CASSPTSGGRLGNEQFF. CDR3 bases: TGTGCCAGCAGCCCGACTAGCGGGGGCCGGTTGGGGAATGAGCAGTTCTTC.

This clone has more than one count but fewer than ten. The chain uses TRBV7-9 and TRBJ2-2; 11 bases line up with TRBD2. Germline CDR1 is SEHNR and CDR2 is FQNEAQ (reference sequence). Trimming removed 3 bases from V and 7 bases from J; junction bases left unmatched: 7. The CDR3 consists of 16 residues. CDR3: CASSFLLAGVVGELFF. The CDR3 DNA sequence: TGTGCCAGCAGCTTCCTACTAGCGGGAGTCGTCGGGGAGCTGTTTTTT.

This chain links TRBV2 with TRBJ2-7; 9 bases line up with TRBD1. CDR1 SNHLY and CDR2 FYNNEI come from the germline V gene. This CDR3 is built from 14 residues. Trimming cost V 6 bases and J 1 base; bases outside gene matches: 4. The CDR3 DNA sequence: TGTGCCAGCAGCCTACAGGGGGCTTCCTACGAGCAGTACTTC. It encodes CASSLQGASYEQYF.

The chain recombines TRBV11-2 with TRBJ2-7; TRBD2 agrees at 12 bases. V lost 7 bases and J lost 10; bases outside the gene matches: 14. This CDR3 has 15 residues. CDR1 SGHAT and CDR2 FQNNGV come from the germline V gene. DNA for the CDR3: TGTGCCAGCAACTCGGGACTAGCGGGCCCCAACAAACAGTACTTC. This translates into CASNSGLAGPNKQYF.

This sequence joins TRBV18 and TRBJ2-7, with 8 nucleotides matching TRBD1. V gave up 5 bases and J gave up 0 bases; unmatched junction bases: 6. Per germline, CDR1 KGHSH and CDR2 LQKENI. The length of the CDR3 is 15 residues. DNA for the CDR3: TGTGCCAGCTCAGGGGGACAGGAAAACTCCTACGAGCAGTACTTC. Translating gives CASSGGQENSYEQYF.

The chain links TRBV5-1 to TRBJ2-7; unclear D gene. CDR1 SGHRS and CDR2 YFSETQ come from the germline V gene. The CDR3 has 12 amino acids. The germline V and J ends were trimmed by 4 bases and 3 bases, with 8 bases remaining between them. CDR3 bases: TGCGCCAGCAGCCCAGGCAGCTACGAGCAGTACTTC. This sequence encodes CASSPGSYEQYF.

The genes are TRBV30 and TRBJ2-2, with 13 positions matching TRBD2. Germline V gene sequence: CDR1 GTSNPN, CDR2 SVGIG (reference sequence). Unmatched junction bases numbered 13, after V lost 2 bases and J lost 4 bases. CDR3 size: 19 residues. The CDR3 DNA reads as TGTGCCTGGAGTCCCCCGGGACTAGCGGGGACCCGAGGCACCGGGGAGCTGTTTTTT. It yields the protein CAWSPPGLAGTRGTGELFF.

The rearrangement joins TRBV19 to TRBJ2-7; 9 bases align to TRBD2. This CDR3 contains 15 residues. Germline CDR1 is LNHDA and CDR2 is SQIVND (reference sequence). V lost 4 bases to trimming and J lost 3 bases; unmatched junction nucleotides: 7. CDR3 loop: CASSKNPSGDYEQYF. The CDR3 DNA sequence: TGTGCCAGTAGTAAAAACCCTAGCGGGGACTACGAGCAGTACTTC.

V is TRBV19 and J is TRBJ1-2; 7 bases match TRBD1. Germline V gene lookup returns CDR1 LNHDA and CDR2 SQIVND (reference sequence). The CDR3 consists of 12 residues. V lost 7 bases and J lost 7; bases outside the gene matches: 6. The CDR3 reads CASMTGFSGYTF. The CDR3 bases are TGTGCCAGTATGACAGGGTTTTCTGGCTACACCTTC.

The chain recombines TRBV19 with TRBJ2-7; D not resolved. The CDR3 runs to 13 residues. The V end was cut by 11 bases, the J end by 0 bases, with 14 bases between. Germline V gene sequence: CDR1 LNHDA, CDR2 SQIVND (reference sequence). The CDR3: CADAGPLSYEQYF. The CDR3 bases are TGTGCCGACGCAGGTCCCCTCTCCTACGAGCAGTACTTC.

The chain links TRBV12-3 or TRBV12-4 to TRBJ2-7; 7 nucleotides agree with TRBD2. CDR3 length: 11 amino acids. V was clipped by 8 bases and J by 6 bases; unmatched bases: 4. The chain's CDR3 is CASGTGGEQYF. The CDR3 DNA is TGTGCCAGCGGGACGGGAGGCGAGCAGTACTTC.